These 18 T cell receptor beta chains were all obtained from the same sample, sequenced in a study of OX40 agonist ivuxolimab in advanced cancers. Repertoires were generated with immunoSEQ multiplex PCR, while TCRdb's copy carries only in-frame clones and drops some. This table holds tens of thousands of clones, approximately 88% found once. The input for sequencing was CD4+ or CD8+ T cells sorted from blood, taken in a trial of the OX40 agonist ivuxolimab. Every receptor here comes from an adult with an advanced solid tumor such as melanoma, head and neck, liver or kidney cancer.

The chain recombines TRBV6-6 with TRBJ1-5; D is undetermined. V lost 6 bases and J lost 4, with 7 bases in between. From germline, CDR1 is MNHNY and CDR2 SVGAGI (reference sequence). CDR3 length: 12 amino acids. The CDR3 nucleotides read TGTGCCAGCAGCCCCCCGAATCAGCCCCAGCATTTT. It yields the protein CASSPPNQPQHF.

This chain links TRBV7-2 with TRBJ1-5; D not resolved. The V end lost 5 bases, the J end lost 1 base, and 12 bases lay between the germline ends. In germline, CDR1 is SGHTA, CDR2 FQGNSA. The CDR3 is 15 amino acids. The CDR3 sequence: CASSPRIGSNQPQHF. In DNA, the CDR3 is TGTGCCAGCAGCCCTCGTATCGGGAGCAATCAGCCCCAGCATTTT.

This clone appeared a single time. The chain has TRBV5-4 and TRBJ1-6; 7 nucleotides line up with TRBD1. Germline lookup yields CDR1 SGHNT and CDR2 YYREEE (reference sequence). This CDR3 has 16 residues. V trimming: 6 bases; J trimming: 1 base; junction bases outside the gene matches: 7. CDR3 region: CASTSDRESYNSPLHF. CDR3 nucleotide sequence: TGTGCCAGCACATCTGACAGGGAATCCTATAATTCACCCCTCCACTTT.

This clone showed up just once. CDR3 amino acids: CASSLPRGMAGELFF. CDR3 coding DNA: TGTGCCAGCAGCTTACCCCGGGGGATGGCCGGGGAGCTGTTTTTT. The gene calls are TRBV7-8 and TRBJ2-2, with a weak D call TRBD2 (6 bases). The V gene's germline CDR1 is SGHVS and CDR2 FQNEAQ. Between the trimmed V and J ends, which lost 2 bases and 6 bases, there was a span of 13 bases. The CDR3 has 15 residues.

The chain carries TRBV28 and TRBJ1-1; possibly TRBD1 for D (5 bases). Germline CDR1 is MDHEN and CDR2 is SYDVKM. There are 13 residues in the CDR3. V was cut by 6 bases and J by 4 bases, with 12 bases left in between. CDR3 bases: TGTGCCAGCAGGGGGACGGCGGCCACTGAAGCTTTCTTT. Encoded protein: CASRGTAATEAFF.

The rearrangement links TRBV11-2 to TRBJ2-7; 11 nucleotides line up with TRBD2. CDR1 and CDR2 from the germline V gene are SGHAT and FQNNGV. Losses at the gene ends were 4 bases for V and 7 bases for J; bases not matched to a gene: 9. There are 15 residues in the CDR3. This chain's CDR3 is CASSYLAGGPGEQYF. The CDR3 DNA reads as TGTGCCAGCAGCTATTTAGCGGGAGGGCCGGGGGAGCAGTACTTC.

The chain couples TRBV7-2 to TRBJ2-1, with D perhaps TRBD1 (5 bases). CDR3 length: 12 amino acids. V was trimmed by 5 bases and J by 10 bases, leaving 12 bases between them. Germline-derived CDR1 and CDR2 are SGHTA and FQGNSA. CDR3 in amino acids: CASSTYRYEQFF. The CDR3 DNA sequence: TGTGCCAGCAGCACATACAGGTACGAGCAGTTCTTC.

CDR3 protein: CASSEASGFSYNEQFF. In DNA, the CDR3 is TGTGCCAGCAGTGAGGCTAGCGGGTTTTCCTACAATGAGCAGTTCTTC. V usage is TRBV2 and J usage is TRBJ2-1, with 8 bases fitting TRBD2. Germline CDR1 and CDR2: SNHLY and FYNNEI. The CDR3 contains 16 residues. V shed 3 bases and J 1 base; nucleotides not matched to a gene: 5.

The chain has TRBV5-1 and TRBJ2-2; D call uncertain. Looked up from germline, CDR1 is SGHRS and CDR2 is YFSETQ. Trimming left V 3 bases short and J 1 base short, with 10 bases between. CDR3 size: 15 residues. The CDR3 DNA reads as TGCGCCAGCAGCTCCTCTGGCGGGAACACCGGGGAGCTGTTTTTT. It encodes CASSSSGGNTGELFF.

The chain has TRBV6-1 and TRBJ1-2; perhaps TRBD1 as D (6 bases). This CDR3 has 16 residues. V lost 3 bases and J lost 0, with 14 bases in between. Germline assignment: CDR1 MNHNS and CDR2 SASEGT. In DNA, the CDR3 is TGTGCCAGCAGTGAGTTGGGACACGGACCTAACTATGGCTACACCTTC. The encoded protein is CASSELGHGPNYGYTF.

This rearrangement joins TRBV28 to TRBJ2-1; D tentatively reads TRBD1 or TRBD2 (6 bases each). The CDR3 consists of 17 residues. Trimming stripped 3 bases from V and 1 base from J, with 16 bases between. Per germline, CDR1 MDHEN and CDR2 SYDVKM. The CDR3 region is CASSFGGDNFSYNEQFF. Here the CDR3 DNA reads TGTGCCAGCAGTTTTGGAGGGGACAATTTTTCCTACAATGAGCAGTTCTTC.

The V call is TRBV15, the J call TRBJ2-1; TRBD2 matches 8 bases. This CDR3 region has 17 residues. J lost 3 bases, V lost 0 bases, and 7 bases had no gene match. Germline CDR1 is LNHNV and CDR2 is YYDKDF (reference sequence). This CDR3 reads CATSRDGAGEGYNEQFF. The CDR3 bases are TGTGCCACCAGCAGAGATGGAGCGGGAGAGGGCTACAATGAGCAGTTCTTC.

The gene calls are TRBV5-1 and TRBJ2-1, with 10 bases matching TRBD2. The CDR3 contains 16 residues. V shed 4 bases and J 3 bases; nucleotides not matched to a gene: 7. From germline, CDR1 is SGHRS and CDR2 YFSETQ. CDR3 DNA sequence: TGCGCCAGCAGCCCCCGATCTAGCGGGGGCTACAATGAGCAGTTCTTC. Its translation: CASSPRSSGGYNEQFF.

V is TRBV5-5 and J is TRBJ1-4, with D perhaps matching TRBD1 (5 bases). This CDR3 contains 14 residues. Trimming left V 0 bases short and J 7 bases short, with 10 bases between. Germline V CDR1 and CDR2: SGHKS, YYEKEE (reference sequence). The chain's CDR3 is CASSLDGGAEKLFF. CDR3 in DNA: TGTGCCAGCAGCTTGGATGGAGGGGCTGAAAAACTGTTTTTT.

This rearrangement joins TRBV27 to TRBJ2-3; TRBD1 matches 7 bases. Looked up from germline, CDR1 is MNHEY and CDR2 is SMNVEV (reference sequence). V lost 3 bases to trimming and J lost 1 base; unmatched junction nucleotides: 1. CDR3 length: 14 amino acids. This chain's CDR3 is CASSLTGRTDTQYF. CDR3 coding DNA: TGTGCCAGCAGTTTGACAGGGCGCACAGATACGCAGTATTTT.

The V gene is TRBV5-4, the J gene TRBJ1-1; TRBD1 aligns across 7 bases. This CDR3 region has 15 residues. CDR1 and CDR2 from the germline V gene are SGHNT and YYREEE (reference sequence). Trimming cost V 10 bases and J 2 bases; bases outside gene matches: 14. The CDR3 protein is CAVQHGTASNTEAFF. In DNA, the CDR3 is TGTGCCGTACAACACGGGACAGCGAGTAACACTGAAGCTTTCTTT. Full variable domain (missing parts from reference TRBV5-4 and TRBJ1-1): ETGVTQSPTHLIKTRGQQVTLRCSSQSGHNTVSWYQQALGQGPQFIFQYYREEENGRGNFPPRFSGLQFPNYSSELNVNALELDDSALYLCAVQHGTASNTEAFFGQGTRLTVV.

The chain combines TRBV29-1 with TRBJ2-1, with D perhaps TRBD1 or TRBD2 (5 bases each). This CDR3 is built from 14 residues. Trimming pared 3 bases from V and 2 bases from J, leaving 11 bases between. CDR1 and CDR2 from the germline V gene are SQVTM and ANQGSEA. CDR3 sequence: CSVDRQGAYNEQFF. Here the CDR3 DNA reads TGCAGCGTTGACCGGCAGGGAGCCTACAATGAGCAGTTCTTC.

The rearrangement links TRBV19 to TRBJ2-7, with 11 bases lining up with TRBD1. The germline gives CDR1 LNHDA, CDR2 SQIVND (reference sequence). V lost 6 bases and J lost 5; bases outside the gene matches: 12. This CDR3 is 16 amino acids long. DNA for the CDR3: TGTGCCAGTAGCAACCCTAGGGACAGGGGGACGAACGAGCAGTACTTC. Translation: CASSNPRDRGTNEQYF. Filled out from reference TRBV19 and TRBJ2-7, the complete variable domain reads DGGITQSPKYLFRKEGQNVTLSCEQNLNHDAMYWYRQDPGQGLRLIYYSQIVNDFQKGDIAEGYSVSREKKESFPLTVTSAQKNPTAFYLCASSNPRDRGTNEQYFGPGTRLTVT.